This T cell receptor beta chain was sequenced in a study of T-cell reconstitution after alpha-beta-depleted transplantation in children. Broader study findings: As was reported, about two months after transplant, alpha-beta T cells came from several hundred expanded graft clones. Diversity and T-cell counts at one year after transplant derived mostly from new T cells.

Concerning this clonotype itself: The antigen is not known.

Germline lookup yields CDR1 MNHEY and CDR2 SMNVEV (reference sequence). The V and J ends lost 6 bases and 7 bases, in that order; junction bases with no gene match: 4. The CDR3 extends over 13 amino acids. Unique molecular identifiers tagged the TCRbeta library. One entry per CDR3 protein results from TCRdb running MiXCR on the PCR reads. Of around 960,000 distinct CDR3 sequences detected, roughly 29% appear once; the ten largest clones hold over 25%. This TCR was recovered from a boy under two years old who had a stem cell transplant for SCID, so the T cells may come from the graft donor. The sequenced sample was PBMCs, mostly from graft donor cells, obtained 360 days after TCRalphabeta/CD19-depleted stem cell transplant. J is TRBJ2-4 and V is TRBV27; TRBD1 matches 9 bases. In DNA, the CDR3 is TGTGCCAGCAGGCCCGGACAGGGGAACATTCAGTACTTC. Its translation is CASRPGQGNIQYF.